This record looks at one T cell receptor beta chain sequence and its context. This entry is derived from a study of blood T cell repertoires in COVID-19. Across the study: Samples taken during acute and convalescent COVID-19 were collected in the United States, Italy and Spain. The analysed material was cDNA or gDNA that came from T cells, B-cell-depleted T cells, or PBMCs.

CDR1 is SGHDN, CDR2 FVKESK, per germline. The CDR3 totals 13 residues. V dropped 6 bases and J dropped 0; count of bases not matched to a gene: 2. Per the original methods: Reference gene primer amplification in the assay estimated nucleated cell counts. TCRdb's copy holds only in-frame clones and misses some; the assay was immunoSEQ multiplex PCR. For V, J and clone size, that table is used; D and trimming come from the DNA. The table includes a few hundred thousand clones, 89% detected once. The genes are TRBV14 and TRBJ2-7, with 7 bases lining up with TRBD2. This sequence originates from a woman aged 40-49 years who had recovered from COVID-19. The sequencing sample was made of peripheral blood. The CDR3 DNA follows: TGTGCCAGCAGTCGGGGGGACTCCTACGAGCAGTACTTC. Its translation: CASSRGDSYEQYF.